This T cell receptor beta chain was sequenced for a study of blood T cells in healthy people across ages. The authors drew about 9.9 milliliters of peripheral blood from each donor. A second about 7 to 11 cycle PCR used barcoded and J-beta primers. Template switching added a 12-random-nucleotide identifier to every cDNA molecule. Via MiXCR, TCRdb re-called the 5' RACE reads, giving one row per CDR3 protein. The table lists about 1.4 million distinct CDR3 sequences, approximately 63% of them singletons. The sample holds one count of this clonotype. The CDR3 loop spans 16 amino acids. CDR1 and CDR2 (germline): SGHAT, FQDESV (reference sequence). Trimming left V 2 bases short and J 3 bases short, with 13 bases between.

This TCR was recovered from a man between 18 and 35 years old in good health. J is TRBJ2-2 and V is TRBV11-1; D is perhaps TRBD2 (6 bases). Sequenced material: blood. The CDR3 bases are TGTGCCAGCAGCTTATCCGGGGGAGTTTACACCGGGGAGCTGTTTTTT. This codes for CASSLSGGVYTGELFF.